This T cell receptor beta chain was sequenced for a study of breast tumors, draining lymph nodes, adjacent tissues. There are many counts of this clonotype. Its antigen is as yet unknown. TCRdb independently ran MiXCR on the multiplex PCR reads; one entry per CDR3 protein. The data contain around 150,000 distinct CDR3 sequences, roughly 33% of them singletons. The ends were cut back, 8 bases at V and 0 bases at J, with 13 bases in the middle. Germline V gives CDR1 KGHDR, CDR2 SFDVKD. This CDR3 has 15 residues. The lymph nodes were axillary draining lymph nodes from breast cancer patients. Whole-study findings and limits: Tumor repertoires ranked between lymph nodes and nontumor tissue in diversity, with V and J gene preferences. That most tumor T cells come from lymph nodes remained unproven. Data fit most tumor T cells coming from lymph node, expanding in tumor. Luminal-like breast cancer showed significantly higher tumor–nontumor repertoire similarity than basal-like.

The specimen sequenced was axillary lymph node tissue. This clonotype originated in a female donor with breast cancer. Some clones in this sample may be carry-over from other donors' samples. The J gene is TRBJ2-1, the V gene TRBV24-1; a possible D gene is TRBD1 (5 bases). The CDR3 DNA sequence: TGTGCCACCACCCAGACAGTCGACTCCTACAATGAGCAGTTCTTC. This encodes CATTQTVDSYNEQFF.